Below, 20 T cell receptor beta chains from the same sample are listed, as sequenced in a study of Ad26.COV2.S vaccination and SARS-CoV-2 variants. The treatment here: roughly 19 received Ad26.COV2.S at low or high dose, single or two shots; several received placebo; per-sample allocation not given. The investigators took samples on day 63 after the first vaccine or placebo injection. The table came from immunoSEQ multiplex PCR; TCRdb's copy has only in-frame clones and leaves some out. The sample shows around 300,000 clones, around 89% of them seen only once. Here the sequenced sample was peripheral blood, taken in a trial of Ad26.COV2.S vaccine versus placebo. Source of these receptors: a person aged 18-60 years who received the Ad26.COV2.S COVID-19 vaccine or a placebo.

The gene calls are TRBV28 and TRBJ1-5, with a tentative D call TRBD1 (6 bases). CDR3 length: 14 residues. V was trimmed by 6 bases and J by 3 bases, leaving 12 bases between them. Germline CDR1 MDHEN, CDR2 SYDVKM. The CDR3 DNA sequence: TGTGCCAGCAGCCTAGGGGGAAACAATCAGCCCCAGCATTTT. Translated: CASSLGGNNQPQHF.

The gene calls are TRBV15 and TRBJ2-3; D is undetermined. The CDR3 is 15 residues long. CDR1 LNHNV and CDR2 YYDKDF come from the germline V gene (reference sequence). V dropped 5 bases and J dropped 3 bases, with 15 bases sitting between them. The CDR3 region is CATSWALQGTDTQYF. CDR3 coding DNA: TGTGCCACCAGCTGGGCCCTACAAGGAACAGATACGCAGTATTTT.

The V call is TRBV5-4, the J call TRBJ2-3, with 9 bases fitting TRBD2. V lost 3 bases to trimming and J lost 5 bases; unmatched junction nucleotides: 13. Looked up from germline, CDR1 is SGHNT and CDR2 is YYREEE (reference sequence). There are 17 residues in the CDR3. Here the CDR3 DNA reads TGTGCCAGCAGCTCGGAGGAAGGCGGGGGGGCCGGAGATACGCAGTATTTT. Protein: CASSSEEGGGAGDTQYF.

The chain has TRBV18 and TRBJ1-2; D not resolved. The length of the CDR3 is 15 residues. Germline assignment: CDR1 KGHSH and CDR2 LQKENI. Trimming cost V 0 bases and J 4 bases, with 12 bases left between them. This CDR3 reads CASSPPLAEAYGYTF. The CDR3 bases are TGTGCCAGCTCACCACCCTTGGCAGAGGCCTATGGCTACACCTTC.

The chain is built from TRBV13 and TRBJ2-3; 9 bases line up with TRBD2. The CDR3 has 17 amino acids. The germline CDR1 and CDR2 sequences are PRHDT and FYEKMQ (reference sequence). After removal of 3 bases from V and 2 bases from J, the junction contained 9 bases not matched to a gene. The DNA of the CDR3 is TGTGCCAGCAGCTTCACGGCGCGGGGGGGAACCACAGATACGCAGTATTTT. It yields the protein CASSFTARGGTTDTQYF.

CDR3 coding DNA: TGTGCCAGCAGTTACCGCGGAGCAGGGACTGGGGCCAACGTCCTGACTTTC. Translation: CASSYRGAGTGANVLTF. The rearrangement links TRBV6-2 or TRBV6-3 to TRBJ2-6, with D tentatively TRBD1 (5 bases). In germline, CDR1 is MNHEY, CDR2 SVGEGT. The CDR3 runs 17 residues. Trimming removed 2 bases from V and 2 bases from J, with 13 bases in between.

The chain couples TRBV28 to TRBJ2-2; TRBD1 aligns across 10 bases. Germline CDR1 is MDHEN and CDR2 is SYDVKM. CDR3 length: 15 residues. With V trimmed by 6 bases and J by 6 bases, 7 bases remained unmatched. CDR3 DNA sequence: TGTGCCAGCAGAAAACCGGGACAGGGGCCCGGGGAGCTGTTTTTT. Its protein is CASRKPGQGPGELFF.

The J gene is TRBJ2-7, the V gene TRBV3-1 (or the pseudogene TRBV3-2); the D gene could be TRBD1 or TRBD2 (5 bases each). V gave up 6 bases and J gave up 5 bases, with 8 bases separating them. Looked up from germline, CDR1 is LGHDT and CDR2 is YNNKEL (reference sequence). The CDR3 spans 11 residues. CDR3 in DNA: TGTGCCAGCAGACGGGACGACGAGCAGTACTTC. It specifies CASRRDDEQYF.

J is TRBJ2-7 and V is TRBV18; 9 bases align to TRBD1. CDR1 is KGHSH, CDR2 LQKENI, per germline. The CDR3 consists of 17 residues. After removal of 2 bases from V and 2 bases from J, the junction contained 10 bases not matched to a gene. The CDR3 loop is CASSPARQGDDPYEQYF. CDR3 sequence (DNA): TGTGCCAGCTCACCAGCAAGACAGGGGGATGACCCCTACGAGCAGTACTTC.

On this clone itself: This specimen includes other DNA sequences encoding the same CDR3. The V and J genes are TRBV27 and TRBJ2-1, with D maybe TRBD1 (5 bases). CDR3 length equals 11 residues. CDR1 MNHEY and CDR2 SMNVEV come from the germline V gene (reference sequence). Trimming left V 5 bases short and J 6 bases short, with 5 bases between. The CDR3 is CASSRGNEQFF. CDR3 sequence (DNA): TGTGCCAGCAGTAGGGGCAATGAGCAGTTCTTC.

The CDR3 here is CASSYKRGGPYNEQFF. The CDR3 DNA sequence: TGTGCCAGCAGTTACAAGCGGGGGGGGCCCTACAATGAGCAGTTCTTC. V and J are TRBV6-2 or TRBV6-3 and TRBJ2-1; 10 positions agree with TRBD2. The CDR3 has 16 residues. Germline lookup yields CDR1 MNHEY and CDR2 SVGEGT. Losses at the gene ends were 2 bases for V and 2 bases for J; bases not matched to a gene: 3.

This chain links TRBV6-6 with TRBJ1-2, with no clear D. CDR3 size: 13 residues. The ends were cut back, 4 bases at V and 0 bases at J, with 6 bases in the middle. Per the germline V gene, CDR1 is MNHNY and CDR2 is SVGAGI (reference sequence). As DNA, the CDR3 is TGTGCCAGCAGTTTTGGCACTAACTATGGCTACACCTTC. It yields the protein CASSFGTNYGYTF.

The gene calls are TRBV28 and TRBJ2-3, with 10 bases lining up with TRBD2. Germline CDR1 reads MDHEN; CDR2 reads SYDVKM. V gave up 8 bases and J gave up 1 base; unmatched junction bases: 0. The CDR3 totals 13 residues. The CDR3 spells CASGTSGTDTQYF. CDR3 nucleotides: TGTGCCAGCGGGACTAGCGGCACAGATACGCAGTATTTT. Full variable domain (outside the CDR3, taken from reference TRBV28 and TRBJ2-3): DVKVTQSSRYLVKRTGEKVFLECVQDMDHENMFWYRQDPGLGLRLIYFSYDVKMKEKGDIPEGYSVSREKKERFSLILESASTNQTSMYLCASGTSGTDTQYFGPGTRLTVL.

The chain links TRBV28 to TRBJ1-5, with 8 bases lining up with TRBD1. This CDR3 region has 14 residues. V shed 5 bases and J 6 bases; nucleotides not matched to a gene: 6. Looked up from germline, CDR1 is MDHEN and CDR2 is SYDVKM. The CDR3, as DNA: TGTGCCAGCAGTATAAGACAGGGGCGTCAGCCCCAGCATTTT. This sequence encodes CASSIRQGRQPQHF. Complete variable domain (other parts from reference TRBV28 and TRBJ1-5): DVKVTQSSRYLVKRTGEKVFLECVQDMDHENMFWYRQDPGLGLRLIYFSYDVKMKEKGDIPEGYSVSREKKERFSLILESASTNQTSMYLCASSIRQGRQPQHFGDGTRLSIL.

V gene TRBV28 combines with J gene TRBJ2-3; 7 positions agree with TRBD2. CDR1 and CDR2 (germline): MDHEN, SYDVKM. CDR3 length: 17 residues. J lost 2 bases, V lost 3 bases, and 11 bases had no gene match. The CDR3 region has the DNA TGTGCCAGCAGTTTGGGAGGGGCCGATTATCTCACAGATACGCAGTATTTT. This gives the protein CASSLGGADYLTDTQYF.

The gene calls are TRBV27 and TRBJ2-3, with a possible D match to TRBD1 (6 bases). This CDR3 is 14 amino acids long. Deletions cut 6 bases from V and 4 bases from J, with 14 bases between. The germline V gene has CDR1 MNHEY and CDR2 SMNVEV (reference sequence). Here the CDR3 DNA reads TGTGCCAGCAGACAGGGATGGTTTGCAGATACGCAGTATTTT. Its protein product is CASRQGWFADTQYF.

This clone was picked up one time. The chain links TRBV5-4 to TRBJ2-2, with D possibly being TRBD1 or TRBD2 (6 bases each). With 4 bases removed from V and 4 bases from J, the gap between germline ends came to 14 bases. The germline V gene has CDR1 SGHNT and CDR2 YYREEE (reference sequence). This CDR3 is 15 amino acids long. The CDR3 DNA is TGTGCCAGCAGCCCGAATGGGGGGCCCACCGGGGAGCTGTTTTTT. This codes for CASSPNGGPTGELFF.

The J gene is TRBJ1-5, the V gene TRBV3-1 (or the pseudogene TRBV3-2); no clear D gene. The V gene lost 1 base and the J gene lost 4 bases, with 8 bases spanning the gap. Germline values: CDR1 LGHDT, CDR2 YNNKEL (reference sequence). This CDR3 has 14 residues. The DNA for the CDR3 is TGTGCCAGCAGCCAAGGTTGGGGTAATCAGCCCCAGCATTTT. This gives the protein CASSQGWGNQPQHF.

The CDR3 spells CASSPGQGVYNEQFF. DNA of the CDR3: TGTGCCAGCAGCCCGGGACAGGGGGTCTACAATGAGCAGTTCTTC. This chain joins TRBV5-4 and TRBJ2-1, with 11 bases fitting TRBD1. Germline CDR1 and CDR2: SGHNT and YYREEE (reference sequence). The CDR3 has 15 residues. V shed 4 bases and J 3 bases; nucleotides not matched to a gene: 3.

This clone was detected once. The chain couples TRBV2 to TRBJ2-2; 8 positions agree with TRBD1. The trim removed 7 bases at V and 1 base at J, leaving 8 bases unmatched. The CDR3 contains 16 residues. Germline values: CDR1 SNHLY, CDR2 FYNNEI. Here the CDR3 DNA reads TGTGCCAGCACGTACCGGACAGGGTGGAACACCGGGGAGCTGTTTTTT. Amino acid sequence: CASTYRTGWNTGELFF.